The 32 T cell receptor beta chains below come from one sample, sequenced in a study of CD8 T cells in Susac syndrome. Random-hexamer reverse transcription was applied to about 0.45 to 1 ug RNA. Using its own MiXCR run on the immunoSEQ multiplex PCR reads, TCRdb lists one record per CDR3 protein. The data show roughly 150,000 distinct CDR3 sequences, about 95% seen once. Sequencing used CD4+ T cells from PBMCs. Receptors originate from a human donor with Susac syndrome.

CDR3 region: CASSPREKLSYNEQFF. DNA of the CDR3: TGTGCCAGCAGCCCTAGAGAGAAGCTCTCCTACAATGAGCAGTTCTTC. The chain joins TRBV9 to TRBJ2-1; the D is unclear. Germline lookup yields CDR1 SGDLS and CDR2 YYNGEE. With 4 bases removed from V and 0 bases from J, the gap between germline ends came to 14 bases. This CDR3 contains 16 residues.

V and J are TRBV4-3 and TRBJ1-5; 7 nucleotides agree with TRBD1. CDR3 size: 14 residues. The V gene end was trimmed by 2 bases and the J gene end by 7 bases; junction bases not matched to a gene: 5. Germline V lookup: CDR1 LGHNA, CDR2 YSLEER. The CDR3 protein is CASSQRQGLQPQHF. The CDR3 DNA reads as TGCGCCAGCAGCCAAAGACAGGGATTGCAGCCCCAGCATTTT.

This chain links TRBV19 with TRBJ1-2, with D possibly TRBD1 on 5 matching bases. The CDR3 spans 15 residues. V was pared by 6 bases and J by 4 bases, with 18 bases between. Germline assignment: CDR1 LNHDA and CDR2 SQIVND (reference sequence). CDR3: CASRTPRGGGYGYTF. The CDR3 DNA sequence: TGTGCCAGTAGAACCCCCCGCGGGGGGGGCTATGGCTACACCTTC.

The CDR3 region is CSASWQSSYEQYF. For the CDR3, the DNA is TGCAGTGCTAGTTGGCAGAGCTCCTACGAGCAGTACTTC. The chain carries TRBV20-1 and TRBJ2-7; D ambiguous. Trimming cost V 3 bases and J 0 bases, with 9 bases left between them. The CDR3 loop spans 13 amino acids. Germline loops: CDR1 DFQATT, CDR2 SNEGSKA (reference sequence).

This clonotype appeared a single time. The chain recombines TRBV6-2 or TRBV6-3 with TRBJ2-2; no definite D call. Trimming removed 4 bases at V and 9 bases at J, with 6 bases between. Germline CDR1 MNHEY, CDR2 SVGEGT. The CDR3 is made up of 11 amino acids. The CDR3 protein is CASSSARELFF. DNA for the CDR3: TGTGCCAGCAGTTCTGCCCGGGAGCTGTTTTTT.

J is TRBJ2-2 and V is TRBV29-1; no reliable D call. The CDR3 runs to 13 residues. Looked up from germline, CDR1 is SQVTM and CDR2 is ANQGSEA. Trimming took off 1 base at V and 6 bases at J, with 9 bases between the two ends. DNA of the CDR3: TGCAGCGTTGAAGGGCAGTTGGCCGGGGAGCTGTTTTTT. This codes for CSVEGQLAGELFF.

The rearrangement joins TRBV12-3 or TRBV12-4 to TRBJ2-1; D is possibly TRBD2 (6 bases). The V end was cut by 4 bases, the J end by 12 bases, with 10 bases between. CDR3 size: 11 residues. CDR3 coding DNA: TGTGCCAGCAGTTGGGAGGATAGGCAGTTCTTC. It specifies CASSWEDRQFF.

CDR3 sequence (DNA): TGCAGTGCTAGGAGCCCCCTACGTACAACGGGAATAGCCAAAAACATTCAGTACTTC. Its protein product is CSARSPLRTTGIAKNIQYF. The chain uses TRBV20-1 and TRBJ2-4; possible D gene TRBD2, 5 bases. Germline V gives CDR1 DFQATT, CDR2 SNEGSKA (reference sequence). Trimming took 3 bases from V and 0 from J, leaving 24 bases between them. This CDR3 comprises 19 residues.

The rearrangement joins TRBV20-1 to TRBJ2-3; D tentatively fits TRBD1 or TRBD2 (5 bases each). The CDR3 totals 12 residues. V lost 0 bases and J lost 4, with 5 bases in between. The V gene's germline CDR1 is DFQATT and CDR2 SNEGSKA (reference sequence). CDR3 sequence (DNA): TGCAGTGCTAGAGAGGGACCAGATACGCAGTATTTT. This sequence encodes CSAREGPDTQYF.

The chain uses TRBV9 and TRBJ1-1; D might be TRBD1 (6 bases). The V gene lost 3 bases and the J gene lost 0 bases, with 15 bases spanning the gap. Germline V gene data show CDR1 as SGDLS and CDR2 as YYNGEE. There are 16 residues in the CDR3. The CDR3 spells CASSATGGALNTEAFF. The CDR3 DNA reads TGTGCCAGCAGCGCTACCGGGGGGGCTTTGAACACTGAAGCTTTCTTT.

This clonotype appeared once. The chain is built from TRBV9 and TRBJ2-7; possibly TRBD2 for D (5 bases). Germline V CDR1 and CDR2: SGDLS, YYNGEE. The CDR3 is 13 amino acids. Trimming left V 5 bases short and J 0 bases short, with 9 bases between. CDR3 amino acids: CASRSGSSYEQYF. The CDR3 DNA reads as TGTGCCAGCAGGTCGGGGAGCTCCTACGAGCAGTACTTC.

The chain carries TRBV5-1 and TRBJ1-4; D is perhaps TRBD1 (5 bases). The V gene's germline CDR1 is SGHRS and CDR2 YFSETQ. The CDR3 covers 14 residues. V dropped 4 bases and J dropped 6 bases, with 13 bases sitting between them. DNA of the CDR3: TGCGCCAGCAGCCGAGCGCAGGGTGATGAAAAACTGTTTTTT. This codes for CASSRAQGDEKLFF.

The CDR3 loop reads CASSVSRGETQYF. The CDR3 nucleotides are TGTGCCAGCAGCGTATCCAGGGGTGAGACCCAGTACTTC. The chain employs TRBV9 and TRBJ2-5, with TRBD1 as a possible D gene (6 bases). Trimming pared 1 base from V and 5 bases from J, leaving 9 bases between. CDR3 length equals 13 residues. Germline lookup yields CDR1 SGDLS and CDR2 YYNGEE.

As regards this clonotype: A junction end diverges from the germline sequence, so it may reflect a read error. V is TRBV6-6 and J is TRBJ2-7; 8 bases align to TRBD2. In germline, CDR1 is MNHNY, CDR2 SVGAGI (reference sequence). The CDR3 runs to 11 residues. CDR3 amino acids: CATSGGLETFF. Written as DNA, the CDR3 is TGTGCCACCTCGGGGGGGCTTGAGACCTTCTTC.

J is TRBJ2-7 and V is TRBV7-2, with D possibly matching TRBD1 (6 bases). Germline values: CDR1 SGHTA, CDR2 FQGNSA. This CDR3 comprises 15 residues. V was shortened by 3 bases and J by 3 bases, with 15 bases between the two germline ends. In DNA form, the CDR3 reads TGTGCCAGCAGCTTGTCGACAGGTTCCTACTACGAGCAGTACTTC. This codes for CASSLSTGSYYEQYF.

The rearrangement links TRBV12-3 or TRBV12-4 to TRBJ1-1; 8 nucleotides match TRBD1. The CDR3 consists of 14 residues. Trimming at V came to 7 bases and at J to 5 bases, leaving 9 bases not matched to a gene. This chain's CDR3 is CASTWTGPRTEAFF. CDR3 DNA sequence: TGTGCCAGCACCTGGACAGGGCCAAGGACTGAAGCTTTCTTT.

The chain links TRBV3-1 to TRBJ2-1, with 7 bases identical to TRBD1. The CDR3 totals 16 residues. V lost 0 bases and J lost 6; bases outside the gene matches: 8. CDR1 and CDR2 from the germline V gene are LGHDT and YNNKEL (reference sequence). The CDR3 DNA is TGTGCCAGCAGCCAAGATCAAGGGGGCTGGGGCAATGAGCAGTTCTTC. This sequence encodes CASSQDQGGWGNEQFF.

The chain is built from TRBV7-3 and TRBJ1-6, with no clear D. CDR3 length equals 17 residues. V was shortened by 1 base and J by 9 bases, with 19 bases between the two germline ends. Per germline, CDR1 SGHTA and CDR2 FQGTGA. The CDR3 bases are TGTGCCAGCAGCTTAAAGCCCTACCTGGACTTGAGTTCACCCCTCCACTTT. It encodes CASSLKPYLDLSSPLHF.

This clonotype was observed once. V usage is TRBV29-1 and J usage is TRBJ2-7, with a weak D call TRBD2 (6 bases). This CDR3 spans 12 amino acids. Trimming took 7 bases from V and 2 from J, leaving 12 bases between them. Germline V gives CDR1 SQVTM, CDR2 ANQGSEA. The CDR3 coding sequence is TGCAGCGCCGTGGAGGGAACCTACGAGCAGTACTTC. It encodes CSAVEGTYEQYF.

The chain recombines TRBV5-1 with TRBJ2-7, with TRBD1 as a possible D gene (5 bases). Trimming pared 1 base from V and 0 bases from J, leaving 8 bases between. CDR1 is SGHRS and CDR2 is YFSETQ in the germline V gene. The CDR3 is 14 residues long. CDR3 DNA sequence: TGCGCCAGCAGCTTGATGACAGACTCCTACGAGCAGTACTTC. It yields the protein CASSLMTDSYEQYF.

The V call is TRBV20-1, the J call TRBJ2-1, with D unresolved. V was pared by 3 bases and J by 5 bases, with 14 bases between. The length of the CDR3 is 14 residues. Germline CDR1 is DFQATT and CDR2 is SNEGSKA (reference sequence). CDR3 loop: CSASGHKIHNEQFF. The CDR3 DNA follows: TGCAGTGCTAGTGGGCATAAAATCCACAATGAGCAGTTCTTC.

This clonotype has only one observation. The rearrangement links TRBV25-1 to TRBJ1-2, with D maybe TRBD1 (5 bases). The germline CDR1 and CDR2 sequences are MGHDK and SYGVNS. The CDR3 sequence is 12 residues long. Trimming removed 6 bases at V and 7 bases at J, with 12 bases between. The CDR3 sequence: CASSSVRGGYTF. The CDR3 coding sequence is TGTGCCAGCAGCTCAGTTAGGGGTGGCTACACCTTC.

V gene TRBV30 combines with J gene TRBJ1-1; D may be TRBD1 (5 bases). The CDR3 covers 12 residues. In germline, CDR1 is GTSNPN, CDR2 SVGIG (reference sequence). V shed 2 bases and J shed 6 bases, with 10 bases lying between them. CDR3 nucleotide sequence: TGTGCCTGGAGTAGGGAGGGACCTGAAGCTTTCTTT. Translation: CAWSREGPEAFF.

The chain employs TRBV15 and TRBJ1-1; D call uncertain. Germline V CDR1 and CDR2: LNHNV, YYDKDF (reference sequence). The CDR3 sequence is 14 residues long. V was pared by 0 bases and J by 7 bases, with 12 bases between. The CDR3: CATSRDRGRDEAFF. Here the CDR3 DNA reads TGTGCCACCAGCAGAGATCGAGGAAGGGATGAAGCTTTCTTT.

This chain links TRBV5-6 with TRBJ2-1; 9 nucleotides line up with TRBD1. CDR3 length: 16 amino acids. V lost 3 bases, J lost 4 bases, and 8 bases stayed unmatched. Germline lookup yields CDR1 SGHDT and CDR2 YYEEEE. This chain's CDR3 is CASSSSGTGPYNEQFF. As DNA, the CDR3 is TGTGCCAGCAGCTCTTCGGGGACAGGGCCTTACAATGAGCAGTTCTTC.

V is TRBV19 and J is TRBJ1-5, with TRBD1 as a possible D gene (5 bases). The V gene lost 7 bases and the J gene lost 2 bases, with 12 bases spanning the gap. Germline CDR1 is LNHDA and CDR2 is SQIVND (reference sequence). The CDR3 contains 14 residues. The CDR3 here is CASNPQQGNQPQHF. The CDR3 bases are TGTGCCAGTAATCCCCAACAGGGCAATCAGCCCCAGCATTTT.

V is TRBV15 and J is TRBJ1-1, with D possibly matching TRBD1 (5 bases). Trimming stripped 4 bases from V and 4 bases from J, with 16 bases between. The length of the CDR3 is 15 residues. Per the germline V gene, CDR1 is LNHNV and CDR2 is YYDKDF (reference sequence). CDR3 in amino acids: CATSTLLGGGTEAFF. For the CDR3, the DNA is TGTGCCACCAGCACCCTATTGGGGGGAGGCACTGAAGCTTTCTTT. Drawing the rest from reference TRBV15 and TRBJ1-1, the complete variable domain is DAMVIQNPRYQVTQFGKPVTLSCSQTLNHNVMYWYQQKSSQAPKLLFHYYDKDFNNEADTPDNFQSRRPNTSFCFLDIRSPGLGDTAMYLCATSTLLGGGTEAFFGQGTRLTVV.

CDR3 in DNA: TGTGCCAGCAGCCAAGCCCTCGGACAGGGGTACACTGAAGCTTTCTTT. This codes for CASSQALGQGYTEAFF. The chain combines TRBV3-1 with TRBJ1-1, with 9 bases aligning to TRBD1. The length of the CDR3 is 16 residues. Trimming removed 1 base from V and 3 bases from J; junction bases left unmatched: 6. The germline CDR1 and CDR2 sequences are LGHDT and YNNKEL (reference sequence). Based on the CDR3 plus reference TRBV3-1 and TRBJ1-1, the full variable domain is DTAVSQTPKYLVTQMGNDKSIKCEQNLGHDTMYWYKQDSKKFLKIMFSYNNKELIINETVPNRFSPKSPDKAHLNLHINSLELGDSAVYFCASSQALGQGYTEAFFGQGTRLTVV.

The chain is built from TRBV9 and TRBJ2-7, with D unclear. Trimming removed 4 bases at V and 2 bases at J, with 10 bases between. Germline CDR1 SGDLS, CDR2 YYNGEE. The CDR3 runs to 13 residues. CDR3 region: CASSPALAYEQYF. The DNA for the CDR3 is TGTGCCAGCAGCCCCGCTCTAGCCTACGAGCAGTACTTC.

This clonotype was recorded a few times. The chain uses TRBV2 and TRBJ1-2; a possible D gene is TRBD1 (6 bases). The V end was cut by 8 bases, the J end by 3 bases, with 10 bases between. The CDR3 has 12 amino acids. Germline V gives CDR1 SNHLY, CDR2 FYNNEI. CDR3 amino acids: CASSPGDYGYTF. As DNA, the CDR3 is TGTGCCAGCTCCCCAGGGGACTATGGCTACACCTTC.

This clonotype turned up a few times. V usage is TRBV20-1 and J usage is TRBJ1-5; 8 bases agree with TRBD1. Germline V gene data show CDR1 as DFQATT and CDR2 as SNEGSKA (reference sequence). V lost 4 bases to trimming and J lost 6 bases; unmatched junction nucleotides: 5. This CDR3 is built from 13 residues. CDR3 DNA sequence: TGCAGTGCTACAGGGGGCGCCGGTCAGCCCCAGCATTTT. Translation: CSATGGAGQPQHF.

V gene TRBV13 combines with J gene TRBJ2-6; D is perhaps TRBD1 (5 bases). The germline V gene encodes CDR1 PRHDT and CDR2 FYEKMQ (reference sequence). This CDR3 region has 17 residues. The ends were cut back, 3 bases at V and 5 bases at J, with 17 bases in the middle. The CDR3 is CASSFSPGATRANVLTF. CDR3 nucleotides: TGTGCCAGCAGCTTTTCCCCTGGGGCCACGAGGGCCAACGTCCTGACTTTC. Looking up the rest from reference TRBV13 and TRBJ2-6 gives the full variable domain: AAGVIQSPRHLIKEKRETATLKCYPIPRHDTVYWYQQGPGQDPQFLISFYEKMQSDKGSIPDRFSAQQFSDYHSELNMSSLELGDSALYFCASSFSPGATRANVLTFGAGSRLTVL.